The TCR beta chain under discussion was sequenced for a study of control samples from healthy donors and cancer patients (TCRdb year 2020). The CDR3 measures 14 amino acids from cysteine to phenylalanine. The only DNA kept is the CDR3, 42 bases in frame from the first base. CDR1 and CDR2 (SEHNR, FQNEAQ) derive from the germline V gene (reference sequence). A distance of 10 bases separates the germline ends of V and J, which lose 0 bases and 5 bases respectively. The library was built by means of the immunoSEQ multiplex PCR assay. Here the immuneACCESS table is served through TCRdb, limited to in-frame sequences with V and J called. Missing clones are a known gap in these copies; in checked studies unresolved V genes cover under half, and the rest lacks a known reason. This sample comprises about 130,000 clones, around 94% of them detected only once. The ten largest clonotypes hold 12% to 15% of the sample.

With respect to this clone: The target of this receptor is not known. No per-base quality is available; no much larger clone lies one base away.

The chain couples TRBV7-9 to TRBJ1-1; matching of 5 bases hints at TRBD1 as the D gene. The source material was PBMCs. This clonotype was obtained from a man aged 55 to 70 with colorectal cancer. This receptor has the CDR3 CASSLAGQLTEAFF. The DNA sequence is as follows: TGTGCCAGCAGCTTAGCGGGGCAGTTAACTGAAGCTTTCTTT.